The 28 T cell receptor beta chains reported below all come from one sample, sequenced in a study of beta chain features in type 1 diabetes. Study outcomes and limitations: Type 1 diabetes patients had TCRB CDR3s that were shorter (moderately but significantly so) in all four CD4+ subsets.

The entirety of the isolated RNA underwent reverse transcription, so expressed TCRB transcripts were sequenced. Libraries were prepared by immunoSEQ multiplex PCR; TCRdb keeps only in-frame clonotypes and omits some of them. Among hundreds of thousands of clones listed, 11% to 15% were seen once. Which antigens these TCRs recognize remains unknown. The specimen sequenced was naive CD4+ T cells from blood. The receptors here all came from a man between 18 and 29 years old with type 1 diabetes.

In its sample, this clone was seen a few times. The chain recombines TRBV14 with TRBJ2-5; D not resolved. CDR1 SGHDN and CDR2 FVKESK come from the germline V gene. CDR3 length equals 13 residues. Trimming took 4 bases from V and 2 from J, leaving 8 bases between them. This chain's CDR3 is CASSRFLQETQYF. CDR3 sequence (DNA): TGTGCCAGCAGCCGCTTTCTGCAAGAGACCCAGTACTTC.

The chain links TRBV6-1 to TRBJ1-6, with D perhaps matching TRBD1 (5 bases). Trimming took off 6 bases at V and 7 bases at J, with 10 bases between the two ends. CDR1 is MNHNS and CDR2 is SASEGT in the germline V gene. The CDR3 spans 13 residues. CDR3 in amino acids: CASSETENSPLHF. CDR3 in DNA: TGTGCCAGCAGCGAGACAGAGAATTCACCCCTCCACTTT.

There are a few counts of this clone. V and J are TRBV27 and TRBJ2-2; 8 bases fit TRBD1. Per the germline V gene, CDR1 is MNHEY and CDR2 is SMNVEV (reference sequence). The length of the CDR3 is 17 residues. The V and J ends lost 6 bases and 2 bases, in that order; junction bases with no gene match: 11. The CDR3 is CASRVPGGSANTGELFF. DNA for the CDR3: TGTGCCAGCAGAGTCCCAGGGGGCTCTGCAAACACCGGGGAGCTGTTTTTT.

The CDR3 nucleotides read TGTGCCAGTAGTATCGGCTCTTACACAGATACGCAGTATTTT. Translation: CASSIGSYTDTQYF. J is TRBJ2-3 and V is TRBV19; D is ambiguous. The V end lost 3 bases, the J end lost 2 bases, and 9 bases lay between the germline ends. The CDR3 is 14 residues long. The germline gives CDR1 LNHDA, CDR2 SQIVND (reference sequence).

The rearrangement joins TRBV2 to TRBJ2-1, with D perhaps matching TRBD1 (5 bases). The length of the CDR3 is 15 residues. Germline CDR1 reads SNHLY; CDR2 reads FYNNEI. The V end was cut by 6 bases, the J end by 6 bases, with 18 bases between. The CDR3 DNA reads as TGTGCCAGCAGATGGCAGGGTAATACCCCCAATGAGCAGTTCTTC. This codes for CASRWQGNTPNEQFF.

This chain connects TRBV9 to TRBJ2-1; no definite D call. This CDR3 has 17 residues. Germline V gene data show CDR1 as SGDLS and CDR2 as YYNGEE. Trimming cost V 3 bases and J 0 bases, with 16 bases left between them. The CDR3 here is CASSEWGLTSSYNEQFF. The CDR3 DNA follows: TGTGCCAGCAGCGAGTGGGGATTAACCAGCTCCTACAATGAGCAGTTCTTC.

The chain joins TRBV25-1 to TRBJ2-1; tentative D call: TRBD2 (6 bases). CDR1 and CDR2 from the germline V gene are MGHDK and SYGVNS. The CDR3 sequence is 16 residues long. Trimming cost V 3 bases and J 5 bases, with 17 bases left between them. CDR3 residues: CASSEGGHGGNNEQFF. The CDR3 region has the DNA TGTGCCAGCAGTGAGGGAGGACACGGCGGAAACAATGAGCAGTTCTTC.

This clone was observed a few times. The chain joins TRBV7-6 to TRBJ2-3, with TRBD2 matching over 12 bases. Germline lookup yields CDR1 SGHVS and CDR2 FNYEAQ. With 5 bases clipped from V and 2 bases from J, the junction kept 5 bases outside the gene matches. This CDR3 contains 16 residues. The CDR3 sequence: CASSPLAGGHTDTQYF. CDR3 DNA: TGTGCCAGCAGCCCTCTAGCGGGGGGGCACACAGATACGCAGTATTTT.

This clone was detected only a few times. The CDR3 DNA follows: TGTGCCAGCAGCTTAGGGAAATGGGGCACTGAAGCTTTCTTT. Residues: CASSLGKWGTEAFF. The chain links TRBV13 to TRBJ1-1, with unresolved D. There are 14 residues in the CDR3. V was clipped by 0 bases and J by 4 bases, with 9 bases between them. Germline values: CDR1 PRHDT, CDR2 FYEKMQ (reference sequence).

This sequence joins TRBV29-1 and TRBJ2-2, with 9 bases lining up with TRBD2. Trimming cost V 3 bases and J 1 base; bases outside gene matches: 3. CDR3 length equals 15 residues. Germline V gene sequence: CDR1 SQVTM, CDR2 ANQGSEA. DNA for the CDR3: TGCAGCGTTGAGACTAGCGGAGTGAACACCGGGGAGCTGTTTTTT. It yields the protein CSVETSGVNTGELFF.

This chain connects TRBV29-1 to TRBJ2-7; 7 bases agree with TRBD2. The germline CDR1 and CDR2 sequences are SQVTM and ANQGSEA. After removal of 8 bases from V and 6 bases from J, the junction contained 10 bases not matched to a gene. This CDR3 has 12 residues. CDR3 in amino acids: CSLRGRSGEQYF. DNA for the CDR3: TGCAGCTTGCGGGGGAGGTCTGGCGAGCAGTACTTC.

This clone was recorded a few times. The rearrangement links TRBV25-1 to TRBJ1-6; D not resolved. CDR3 length equals 13 residues. V dropped 4 bases and J dropped 9 bases, with 10 bases sitting between them. Germline CDR1 MGHDK, CDR2 SYGVNS. CDR3 nucleotide sequence: TGTGCCAGCAGTGCCCCCCATGGTTCACCCCTCCACTTT. Amino acids: CASSAPHGSPLHF.

This clone was recorded a few times. The V call is TRBV5-4, the J call TRBJ1-2; 9 bases are a match to TRBD1. The V segment lost 4 bases and the J segment 7 bases; nucleotides outside the gene matches: 8. The CDR3 runs to 14 residues. CDR1 is SGHNT and CDR2 is YYREEE in the germline V gene (reference sequence). The CDR3 region is CASSPWTGEVGYTF. CDR3 bases: TGTGCCAGCAGCCCCTGGACAGGGGAGGTTGGCTACACCTTC.

Turning to this clone: The sample carries other DNA sequences with the same CDR3. This sequence joins TRBV7-9 and TRBJ2-1; 11 bases fit TRBD2. Germline V CDR1 and CDR2: SEHNR, FQNEAQ (reference sequence). This CDR3 has 15 amino acids. The junction had 3 bases not matched to a gene; V was cut back by 4 bases and J by 4 bases. CDR3 DNA sequence: TGTGCCAGCAGCTCACTAGCGGGGGCATACAATGAGCAGTTCTTC. It specifies CASSSLAGAYNEQFF.

Written as DNA, the CDR3 is TGCAGCGGGAAGGTGGCTAGCGGGGCTGATACGCAGTATTTT. Translated, it gives CSGKVASGADTQYF. The chain uses TRBV29-1 and TRBJ2-3; 9 bases agree with TRBD2. Germline loops: CDR1 SQVTM, CDR2 ANQGSEA. Trimming removed 7 bases from V and 6 bases from J; junction bases left unmatched: 11. The CDR3 totals 14 residues.

This clone was detected many times. The chain has TRBV10-3 and TRBJ2-1, with D perhaps matching TRBD2 (6 bases). The CDR3 is 13 amino acids. Trimming took off 7 bases at V and 0 bases at J, with 7 bases between the two ends. The germline CDR1 and CDR2 sequences are ENHRY and SYGVKD. As DNA, the CDR3 is TGTGCCATCACGGAGGGCTCCTACAATGAGCAGTTCTTC. The encoded protein is CAITEGSYNEQFF.

This clone was found a few times. The chain employs TRBV2 and TRBJ1-1; D is unclear. V was trimmed by 10 bases and J by 6 bases, leaving 12 bases between them. CDR3 length: 11 amino acids. Germline V CDR1 and CDR2: SNHLY, FYNNEI. The CDR3 region is CAIAPLAEAFF. CDR3 bases: TGTGCCATCGCTCCCCTGGCTGAAGCTTTCTTT. Full variable domain (remainder filled in from reference TRBV2 and TRBJ1-1): EPEVTQTPSHQVTQMGQEVILRCVPISNHLYFYWYRQILGQKVEFLVSFYNNEISEKSEIFDDQFSVERPDGSNFTLKIRSTKLEDSAMYFCAIAPLAEAFFGQGTRLTVV.

The chain links TRBV28 to TRBJ2-3; 8 positions agree with TRBD2. The CDR3 is made up of 16 amino acids. Germline lookup yields CDR1 MDHEN and CDR2 SYDVKM. V trimming: 7 bases; J trimming: 3 bases; junction bases outside the gene matches: 12. CDR3 sequence reads: CASIPLSGGDTDTQYF. DNA of the CDR3: TGTGCCAGCATCCCCTTATCGGGGGGGGATACAGATACGCAGTATTTT.

This clone was seen more than once but under ten times. This chain connects TRBV13 to TRBJ2-7; 10 bases are a match to TRBD2. CDR1 is PRHDT and CDR2 is FYEKMQ in the germline V gene (reference sequence). This CDR3 comprises 16 residues. V shed 3 bases and J 7 bases; nucleotides not matched to a gene: 12. CDR3 nucleotides: TGTGCCAGCAGCTTTCTCTGGCTAGCGGGAGTGAGGGAGCAGTACTTC. Its protein product is CASSFLWLAGVREQYF.

The chain employs TRBV10-3 and TRBJ2-7; 7 bases are a match to TRBD2. The CDR3 is 13 amino acids. CDR1 and CDR2 (germline): ENHRY, SYGVKD. Losses at the gene ends were 7 bases for V and 5 bases for J; bases not matched to a gene: 8. The CDR3 nucleotides are TGTGCCATCAAGTATGGCGGGGGAAACGAGCAGTACTTC. Encoded protein: CAIKYGGGNEQYF.

V gene TRBV11-2 combines with J gene TRBJ2-1; D is unclear. This CDR3 has 14 amino acids. CDR1 is SGHAT and CDR2 is FQNNGV in the germline V gene. Trimming removed 7 bases from V and 5 bases from J, with 15 bases in between. The CDR3 is CASTLRNPNNEQFF. CDR3 coding DNA: TGTGCCAGCACCCTGAGAAACCCTAACAATGAGCAGTTCTTC.

The chain is built from TRBV7-9 and TRBJ2-5, with D perhaps matching TRBD1 or TRBD2 (5 bases each). V lost 5 bases and J 8 bases, leaving 15 bases between the germline ends. This CDR3 comprises 13 residues. CDR1 is SEHNR and CDR2 is FQNEAQ in the germline V gene (reference sequence). The CDR3 is CASSVGTALTQYF. The CDR3 nucleotides read TGTGCCAGCAGCGTCGGGACGGCATTAACCCAGTACTTC.

V usage is TRBV4-3 and J usage is TRBJ1-3; 9 bases fit TRBD1. J gave up 2 bases and V 3 bases, and 5 bases lay outside the gene matches. Germline CDR1 is LGHNA and CDR2 is YSLEER. The CDR3 runs to 16 residues. CDR3 amino acids: CASSQGQGTTGNTIYF. DNA of the CDR3: TGCGCCAGCAGCCAGGGACAGGGAACTACTGGAAACACCATATATTTT.

The rearrangement joins TRBV6-4 to TRBJ1-2, with D tentatively TRBD1 (6 bases). Trimming stripped 5 bases from V and 5 bases from J, with 15 bases between. Germline loops: CDR1 MRHNA, CDR2 SNTAGT. The length of the CDR3 is 14 residues. The CDR3 region has the DNA TGTGCCAGCAGTAACGAGCGGGACAAATATGGCTACACCTTC. This codes for CASSNERDKYGYTF.

The chain carries TRBV5-1 and TRBJ2-7; 9 nucleotides line up with TRBD2. The V gene's germline CDR1 is SGHRS and CDR2 YFSETQ. V was clipped by 0 bases and J by 7 bases; unmatched bases: 8. The CDR3 is made up of 15 amino acids. CDR3 nucleotides: TGCGCCAGCAGCTTGGACATAGCGGGAGCGGGAGAGCAGTACTTC. It is translated as CASSLDIAGAGEQYF.

This chain connects TRBV18 to TRBJ1-2; 12 nucleotides line up with TRBD1. The germline V gene has CDR1 KGHSH and CDR2 LQKENI. V trimming: 3 bases; J trimming: 4 bases; junction bases outside the gene matches: 0. This CDR3 region has 14 residues. CDR3 sequence reads: CASSPGQGAYGYTF. Here the CDR3 DNA reads TGTGCCAGCTCACCGGGACAGGGGGCCTATGGCTACACCTTC.

The chain employs TRBV9 and TRBJ2-5, with D perhaps matching TRBD1 or TRBD2 (5 bases each). Trimming took 1 base from V and 1 from J, leaving 14 bases between them. The CDR3 sequence is 16 residues long. In germline, CDR1 is SGDLS, CDR2 YYNGEE. The CDR3 DNA reads TGTGCCAGCAGCGTATGGGGGAGCGCGTTCCAAGAGACCCAGTACTTC. It specifies CASSVWGSAFQETQYF.

The chain uses TRBV9 and TRBJ2-1; 11 positions match TRBD2. Germline lookup yields CDR1 SGDLS and CDR2 YYNGEE. The CDR3 is 15 amino acids. V shed 0 bases and J 9 bases; nucleotides not matched to a gene: 5. The CDR3 coding sequence is TGTGCCAGCAGCGTAGAACTAGCGGGGGCGCTTGAGCAGTTCTTC. This sequence encodes CASSVELAGALEQFF. The full variable domain, completed using reference TRBV9 and TRBJ2-1, is DSGVTQTPKHLITATGQRVTLRCSPRSGDLSVYWYQQSLDQGLQFLIQYYNGEERAKGNILERFSAQQFPDLHSELNLSSLELGDSALYFCASSVELAGALEQFFGPGTRLTVL.